The T cell receptor beta chain under discussion was sequenced for a study of blood T cell repertoires in COVID-19 (dated by TCRdb to the early 2020s). In terms of the full investigation: Samples covering the acute and convalescent phases of COVID-19 were provided by collaborators in the United States, Italy and Spain. The dataset comprised deeply sampled blood TCRbeta repertoires from subjects exposed to, actively infected with, or recovered from COVID-19. Samples came from the ongoing ImmuneRACE study (first 160 participants) plus 1,254 subjects from 6 global collaborators. Where available, HLA class I and class II types were taken from metadata supplied by the sample provider and were not determined by assay-based typing. The repertoires were released in a freely available public database meant as a resource for research on the immune response to SARS-CoV-2. The prospective study material was composed of cDNA or gDNA derived from T cells, B-cell-depleted T cells, or PBMCs. The sample metadata nearly always contained a de-identified subject ID, COVID-19 status, age in years and sex.

Participants in the prospective study were enrolled through a virtual design, were aged roughly 18 to 100 years, and lived in approximately 24 United States geographic areas. To assign participants to cohorts, the prospective study relied on clinical history that participants themselves reported in a screening survey and a study questionnaire. ImmuneRACE Cohort 3 recovered participants were defined by two consecutive negative NP/OP PCR tests, healthcare professional clearance, or symptom resolution. Each participant in the prospective study had whole blood, serum and a nasopharyngeal or oropharyngeal swab collected by mobile phlebotomists. Additional blood draws and questionnaires over an approximately two-month period could optionally be provided by prospective study participants. Blood samples from the prospective study were shipped frozen or at room temperature prior to DNA extraction. Findings and caveats that apply to the study as a whole: Clinical and demographic metadata were provided uncurated, with the amount varying by source and participant.

The immunoSEQ Assay, a bias-controlled multiplex PCR, was used to amplify TCRbeta CDR3 regions from genomic DNA. The authors' analysis ran thus. The number of nucleated cells in each sample was estimated from the amplification of reference gene primers within the assay. To quantify the absolute abundance of each unique TCRbeta CDR3 rearrangement, sequence reads were collapsed and filtered. For each sample, productive Simpson clonality was calculated by taking the square root of Simpson's diversity index across productive rearrangements. The source is immuneACCESS, and TCRdb retained only in-frame sequences with V and J called. Part of the clones is not carried over; for the studies checked, unresolved V genes explain less than half of this, and the remainder is unexplained. V and J calls and clone size are those listed in that table; D and trimming were worked out from the DNA. This sample lists about 320,000 clones; 87% were detected once. The ten largest clones take up more than 8.5% of the sample.

As regards this clone: This clone's antigen is unknown. No base-level quality is on record; no much larger clone is a single base apart.

The sample was PBMCs or T cells enriched from blood (not recorded which). This TCR came from a woman under 30 who had recovered from COVID-19.

The DNA reads TGTGCCTGGAGGACAGGGGGGAACACTGAAGCTTTCTTT. Its coded protein is CAWRTGGNTEAFF. The rearrangement combines TRBV30 with TRBJ1-1, and 9 bases in between align with TRBD1. V trim: 3 bases; J trim: 1 base; unmatched bases: 0. CDR1 GTSNPN and CDR2 SVGIG were looked up in the germline V gene (reference sequence). The CDR3 starts with the cysteine, ends with the phenylalanine, and has 13 residues. Only CDR3 DNA is held: 39 bases, read in frame from base 1.